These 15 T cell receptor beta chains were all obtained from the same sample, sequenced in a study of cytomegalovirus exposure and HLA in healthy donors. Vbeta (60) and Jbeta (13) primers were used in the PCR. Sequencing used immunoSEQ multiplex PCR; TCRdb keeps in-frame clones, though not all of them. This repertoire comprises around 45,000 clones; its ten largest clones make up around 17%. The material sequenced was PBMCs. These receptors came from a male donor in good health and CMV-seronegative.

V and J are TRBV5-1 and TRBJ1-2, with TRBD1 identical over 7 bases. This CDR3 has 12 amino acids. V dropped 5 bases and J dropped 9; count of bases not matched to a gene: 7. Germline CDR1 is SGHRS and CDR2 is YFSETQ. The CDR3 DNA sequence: TGCGCCAGCAGTTTAGGGGGCACCAGCTACACCTTC. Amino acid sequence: CASSLGGTSYTF.

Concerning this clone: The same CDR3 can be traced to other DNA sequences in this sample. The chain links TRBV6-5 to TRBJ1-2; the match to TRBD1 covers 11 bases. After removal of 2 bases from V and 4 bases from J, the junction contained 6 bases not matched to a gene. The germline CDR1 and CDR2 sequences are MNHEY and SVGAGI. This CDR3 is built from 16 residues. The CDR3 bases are TGTGCCAGCAGTTACCTTAGGACAGGGGGCGGCTATGGCTACACCTTC. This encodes CASSYLRTGGGYGYTF.

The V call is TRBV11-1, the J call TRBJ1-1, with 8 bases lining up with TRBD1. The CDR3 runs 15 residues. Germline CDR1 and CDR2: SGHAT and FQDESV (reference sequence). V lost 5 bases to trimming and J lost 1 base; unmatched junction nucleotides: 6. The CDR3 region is CASSPAGTGNTEAFF. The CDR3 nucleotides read TGTGCCAGCAGCCCCGCCGGGACAGGGAACACTGAAGCTTTCTTT. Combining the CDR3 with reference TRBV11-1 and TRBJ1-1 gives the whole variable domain EAEVAQSPRYKITEKSQAVAFWCDPISGHATLYWYRQILGQGPELLVQFQDESVVDDSQLPKDRFSAERLKGVDSTLKIQPAELGDSAMYLCASSPAGTGNTEAFFGQGTRLTVV.

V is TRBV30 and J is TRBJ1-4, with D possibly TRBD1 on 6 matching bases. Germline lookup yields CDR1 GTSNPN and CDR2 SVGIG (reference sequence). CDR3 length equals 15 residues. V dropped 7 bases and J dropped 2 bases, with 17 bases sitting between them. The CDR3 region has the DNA TGTGCCTTATGGGGGGGGCAGGGGACTAATGAAAAACTGTTTTTT. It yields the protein CALWGGQGTNEKLFF.

DNA for the CDR3: TGTGCCAGTAACTGGGGGGGCCTCTATGGCTACACCTTC. It translates to CASNWGGLYGYTF. The chain employs TRBV28 and TRBJ1-2; tentatively, D is TRBD1 (6 bases). Germline V gene data show CDR1 as MDHEN and CDR2 as SYDVKM. The CDR3 is made up of 13 amino acids. V was trimmed by 9 bases and J by 4 bases, leaving 15 bases between them.

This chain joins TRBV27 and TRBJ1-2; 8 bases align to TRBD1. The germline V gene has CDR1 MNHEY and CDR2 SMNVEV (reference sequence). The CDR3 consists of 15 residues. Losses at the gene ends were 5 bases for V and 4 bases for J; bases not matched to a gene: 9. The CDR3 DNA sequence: TGTGCCAGCAGTCCTCGGACAGGGACCCTCTATGGCTACACCTTC. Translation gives CASSPRTGTLYGYTF.

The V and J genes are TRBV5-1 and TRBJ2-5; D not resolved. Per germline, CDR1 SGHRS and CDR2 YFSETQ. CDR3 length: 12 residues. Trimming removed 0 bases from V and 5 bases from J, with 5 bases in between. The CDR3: CASSLDMETQYF. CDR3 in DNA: TGCGCCAGCAGCTTGGATATGGAGACCCAGTACTTC.

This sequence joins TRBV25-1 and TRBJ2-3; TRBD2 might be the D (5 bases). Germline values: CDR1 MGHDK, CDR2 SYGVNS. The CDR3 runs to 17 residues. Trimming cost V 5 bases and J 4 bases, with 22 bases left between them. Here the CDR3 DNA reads TGTGCCAGCAGTCAAATAGGGCCCAGCCCGAGGGCAGATACGCAGTATTTT. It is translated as CASSQIGPSPRADTQYF.

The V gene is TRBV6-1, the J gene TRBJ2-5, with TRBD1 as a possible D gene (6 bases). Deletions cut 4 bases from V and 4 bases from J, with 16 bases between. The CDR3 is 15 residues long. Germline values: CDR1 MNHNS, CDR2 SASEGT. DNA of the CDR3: TGTGCCAGCAGTGGTCACAGGGTTCTCGGAGAGACCCAGTACTTC. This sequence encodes CASSGHRVLGETQYF.

CDR3 region: CASSPDRVGGYTF. The CDR3, as DNA: TGCGCCAGCAGCCCGGACAGGGTTGGTGGCTACACCTTC. The chain uses TRBV5-1 and TRBJ1-2; TRBD1 aligns across 8 bases. V was clipped by 4 bases and J by 7 bases; unmatched bases: 6. Germline V gene data show CDR1 as SGHRS and CDR2 as YFSETQ. The CDR3 contains 13 residues.

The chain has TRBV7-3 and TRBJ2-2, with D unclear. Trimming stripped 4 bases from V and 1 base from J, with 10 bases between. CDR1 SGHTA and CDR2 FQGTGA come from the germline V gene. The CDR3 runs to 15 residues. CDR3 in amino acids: CASSSVPRNTGELFF. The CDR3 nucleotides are TGTGCCAGCAGCTCAGTACCCAGGAACACCGGGGAGCTGTTTTTT.

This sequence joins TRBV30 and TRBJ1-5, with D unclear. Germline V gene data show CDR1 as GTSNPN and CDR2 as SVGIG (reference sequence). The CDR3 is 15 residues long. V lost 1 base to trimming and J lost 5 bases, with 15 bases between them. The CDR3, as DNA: TGTGCCTGGAGTGGCACACGTCGACGGGATCAGCCCCAGCATTTT. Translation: CAWSGTRRRDQPQHF.

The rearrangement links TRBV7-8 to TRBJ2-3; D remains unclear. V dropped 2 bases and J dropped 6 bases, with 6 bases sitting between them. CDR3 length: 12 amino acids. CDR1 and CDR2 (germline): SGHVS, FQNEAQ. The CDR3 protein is CASSLWLDTQYF. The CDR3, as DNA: TGTGCCAGCAGCTTATGGCTGGATACGCAGTATTTT. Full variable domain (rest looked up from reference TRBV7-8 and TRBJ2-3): GAGVSQSPRYKVAKRGQDVALRCDPISGHVSLFWYQQALGQGPEFLTYFQNEAQLDKSGLPSDRFFAERPEGSVSTLKIQRTQQEDSAVYLCASSLWLDTQYFGPGTRLTVL.

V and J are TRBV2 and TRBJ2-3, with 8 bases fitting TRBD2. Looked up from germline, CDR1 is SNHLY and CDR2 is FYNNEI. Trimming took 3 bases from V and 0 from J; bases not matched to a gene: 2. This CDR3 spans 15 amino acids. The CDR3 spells CASSDSGASTDTQYF. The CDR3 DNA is TGTGCCAGCAGTGATAGCGGGGCGAGCACAGATACGCAGTATTTT.

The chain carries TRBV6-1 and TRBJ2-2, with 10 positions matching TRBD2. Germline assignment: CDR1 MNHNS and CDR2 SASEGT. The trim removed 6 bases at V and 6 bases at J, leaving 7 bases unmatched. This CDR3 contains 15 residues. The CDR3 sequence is CASRPRAGGPGELFF. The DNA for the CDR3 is TGTGCCAGCAGGCCTCGAGCGGGGGGGCCCGGGGAGCTGTTTTTT.